The 30 T cell receptor beta chains presented below share a single source sample, sequenced in a study of vaccination effects on CD4 cells after COVID-19. Sequenced by immunoSEQ multiplex PCR; TCRdb stores in-frame clones only, minus some. The repertoire consists of around 59,000 clones, with around 82% occurring once and the leading ten covering 2%. Antigen-specific CD4+ T cells were first expanded with viral peptide pools by the ViraFEST assay and only then sequenced. Following an approximately ten-day culture, CD4+ T cells were purified. Participants each got two BNT162b2 or mRNA-1273 vaccine doses. Their antigen targets remain unknown. This material consisted of CD4+ T cells from PBMCs cultured with HCoV-OC43 spike peptides, taken after COVID-19 vaccination. Subset meaning: HCoV-OC43 spike overlapping peptide pool stimulation. Every receptor here comes from a human donor who received a COVID-19 vaccine.

This chain joins TRBV10-1 and TRBJ2-1; D assignment may be TRBD1 or TRBD2 (6 bases each). CDR3 length: 17 amino acids. Trimming pared 3 bases from V and 4 bases from J, leaving 19 bases between. Germline V gives CDR1 WNHNN, CDR2 SYGVQD (reference sequence). DNA of the CDR3: TGCGCCAGCAGTGACGATGGGGGGCGCTATTATTACAATGAGCAGTTCTTC. It yields the protein CASSDDGGRYYYNEQFF.

This clone was observed once. The rearrangement uses TRBV6-2 or TRBV6-3 and TRBJ2-6; D gene ambiguous. This CDR3 contains 14 residues. Trimming cost V 3 bases and J 3 bases, with 6 bases left between them. In germline, CDR1 is MNHEY, CDR2 SVGEGT. The CDR3 spells CASSYTGGANVLTF. CDR3 nucleotides: TGTGCCAGCAGTTATACTGGTGGGGCCAACGTCCTGACTTTC.

The rearrangement uses TRBV29-1 and TRBJ1-3; D is perhaps TRBD1 (6 bases). Germline CDR1 reads SQVTM; CDR2 reads ANQGSEA. This CDR3 spans 15 amino acids. The ends were cut back, 3 bases at V and 0 bases at J, with 12 bases in the middle. In DNA, the CDR3 is TGCAGCGTTGACCTGACAGGCTACTCTGGAAACACCATATATTTT. Protein product: CSVDLTGYSGNTIYF.

The chain is built from TRBV7-2 and TRBJ1-3; D not certain. Trimming removed 1 base from V and 0 bases from J, with 10 bases in between. Germline CDR1 is SGHTA and CDR2 is FQGNSA. CDR3 length: 16 amino acids. In DNA, the CDR3 is TGTGCCAGCAGCTTAGGCCGGGTTGGCTCTGGAAACACCATATATTTT. It is translated as CASSLGRVGSGNTIYF.

The V gene is TRBV4-3, the J gene TRBJ1-3, with 7 bases that match TRBD1. Germline CDR1 is LGHNA and CDR2 is YSLEER. The CDR3 runs to 17 residues. The V gene end was trimmed by 1 base and the J gene end by 0 bases; junction bases not matched to a gene: 6. The DNA for the CDR3 is TGCGCCAGCAGCCAAGGTCCAGGGGGTTCCTCTGGAAACACCATATATTTT. This gives the protein CASSQGPGGSSGNTIYF.

The rearrangement links TRBV24-1 to TRBJ2-1; 9 nucleotides align to TRBD2. Germline CDR1 reads KGHDR; CDR2 reads SFDVKD. The CDR3 runs 15 residues. Germline trimming cut 4 bases from V and 8 bases from J; bases unmatched to any gene: 8. CDR3 in amino acids: CATSEPGTSLYEQFF. The CDR3 bases are TGTGCCACCAGTGAGCCCGGGACTAGCTTGTATGAGCAGTTCTTC.

DNA of the CDR3: TGCGCCAGCAGCCAAGATATCCAGTCTTATAGCAATCAGCCCCAGCATTTT. Its protein product is CASSQDIQSYSNQPQHF. The chain is built from TRBV4-3 and TRBJ1-5; D gene unclear. Deletions cut 0 bases from V and 0 bases from J, with 12 bases between. The CDR3 runs 17 residues. Germline V gene data show CDR1 as LGHNA and CDR2 as YSLEER.

In its sample, this clone was seen once. This chain uses TRBV30 with TRBJ2-5, with TRBD2 matching over 8 bases. The J segment lost 5 bases and the V segment lost 2 bases, leaving 10 bases of the junction unmatched. This CDR3 spans 15 amino acids. Germline CDR1 GTSNPN, CDR2 SVGIG (reference sequence). The CDR3: CAWSPSGSSRETQYF. The DNA of the CDR3 is TGTGCCTGGAGTCCTAGCGGGTCCTCCAGGGAGACCCAGTACTTC.

In its sample, this clone was seen a few times. V is TRBV7-9 and J is TRBJ1-1; D is unresolved. There are 14 residues in the CDR3. Germline V gene sequence: CDR1 SEHNR, CDR2 FQNEAQ (reference sequence). Trimming shortened V by 5 bases and J by 2 bases, and 12 bases separated the two germline ends. As DNA, the CDR3 is TGTGCCAGCAGCCCGACCTCCGTAAACACTGAAGCTTTCTTT. Protein sequence: CASSPTSVNTEAFF.

The chain recombines TRBV6-4 with TRBJ2-3, with 12 nucleotides matching TRBD2. The CDR3 is made up of 19 amino acids. With V trimmed by 7 bases and J by 4 bases, 18 bases remained unmatched. CDR1 is MRHNA and CDR2 is SNTAGT in the germline V gene. The CDR3 region is CASTPRLAGGPMFPDTQYF. The CDR3, as DNA: TGTGCCAGCACCCCGCGGCTAGCGGGGGGGCCAATGTTCCCAGATACGCAGTATTTT.

This sequence joins TRBV5-5 and TRBJ2-2; D possibly corresponds to TRBD1 (6 bases). Trimming took off 5 bases at V and 3 bases at J, with 11 bases between the two ends. The CDR3 covers 14 residues. The V gene's germline CDR1 is SGHKS and CDR2 YYEKEE (reference sequence). The CDR3 bases are TGTGCCAGCAGGACAGGTGCGGACACCGGGGAGCTGTTTTTT. Protein sequence: CASRTGADTGELFF.

This CDR3 is CASGPGQGVSEQFF. The CDR3 DNA sequence: TGTGCCAGCGGCCCGGGACAGGGGGTTTCTGAGCAGTTCTTC. The chain couples TRBV9 to TRBJ2-1; 11 bases fit TRBD1. J gave up 9 bases and V 7 bases, and 9 bases lay outside the gene matches. The CDR3 contains 14 residues. CDR1 and CDR2 from the germline V gene are SGDLS and YYNGEE.

The chain carries TRBV6-5 and TRBJ2-7; D is undetermined. CDR1 is MNHEY, CDR2 SVGAGI, per germline. V gave up 6 bases and J gave up 6 bases, with 12 bases separating them. The CDR3 loop spans 12 amino acids. DNA of the CDR3: TGTGCCAGCAGCGTGAGGCGTTCCGAGCAGTACGTC. Translated: CASSVRRSEQYV.

This chain uses TRBV7-3 with TRBJ2-2; 7 nucleotides agree with TRBD1. V lost 5 bases to trimming and J lost 3 bases; unmatched junction nucleotides: 6. Germline V gene sequence: CDR1 SGHTA, CDR2 FQGTGA. The CDR3 is made up of 15 amino acids. CDR3 bases: TGTGCCAGCAGCCAAATCGACAGGGACACCGGGGAGCTGTTTTTT. As protein: CASSQIDRDTGELFF.

V gene TRBV28 combines with J gene TRBJ1-5, with D uncertain. The CDR3 contains 16 residues. The germline V gene encodes CDR1 MDHEN and CDR2 SYDVKM. V lost 6 bases and J lost 1, with 16 bases in between. DNA for the CDR3: TGTGCCAGCAGGACTTTAACGGTTGGAAGCAATCAGCCCCAGCATTTT. This codes for CASRTLTVGSNQPQHF.

The genes are TRBV4-1 and TRBJ1-5, with 7 nucleotides matching TRBD1. The CDR3 runs 18 residues. Trimming at V came to 1 base and at J to 4 bases, leaving 13 bases not matched to a gene. Germline V gene sequence: CDR1 MGHRA, CDR2 YSYEKL. The CDR3 bases are TGCGCCAGCAGCCAAGGGGCAAAGGGGGCGATAGGGAATCAGCCCCAGCATTTT. Translation gives CASSQGAKGAIGNQPQHF.

The chain carries TRBV6-5 and TRBJ1-3; D perhaps matches TRBD1 (5 bases). Germline V gene data show CDR1 as MNHEY and CDR2 as SVGAGI. Trimming removed 0 bases at V and 0 bases at J, with 6 bases between. The CDR3 is 15 amino acids. The CDR3 is CASSYSGDSGNTIYF. The DNA for the CDR3 is TGTGCCAGCAGTTACTCAGGGGACTCTGGAAACACCATATATTTT.

The chain carries TRBV4-3 and TRBJ2-5; D not resolved. Germline loops: CDR1 LGHNA, CDR2 YSLEER. This CDR3 has 13 residues. Trimming shortened V by 2 bases and J by 5 bases, and 9 bases separated the two germline ends. CDR3 loop: CASSQRSGETQYF. CDR3 nucleotides: TGCGCCAGCAGCCAACGGTCTGGGGAGACCCAGTACTTC.

The J gene is TRBJ2-6, the V gene TRBV6-2 or TRBV6-3; maybe TRBD1 (6 bases). V lost 5 bases to trimming and J lost 1 base, with 12 bases between them. CDR3 length: 16 residues. Germline CDR1 MNHEY, CDR2 SVGEGT. CDR3 bases: TGTGCCAGCAGTGCCTACAGGGTGTCTGGGGCCAACGTCCTGACTTTC. Its translation: CASSAYRVSGANVLTF.

The chain uses TRBV5-1 and TRBJ2-5, with TRBD2 identical over 10 bases. This CDR3 contains 14 residues. Germline V CDR1 and CDR2: SGHRS, YFSETQ. J lost 9 bases, V lost 7 bases, and 12 bases had no gene match. The CDR3 DNA sequence: TGCGCCAGCCGAACTAGCGGGACACCTTGGGCCCAGTACTTC. Translated: CASRTSGTPWAQYF.

The chain joins TRBV30 to TRBJ1-1, with TRBD1 identical over 8 bases. The CDR3 length is 15 residues. Germline V lookup: CDR1 GTSNPN, CDR2 SVGIG (reference sequence). V was pared by 4 bases and J by 5 bases, with 12 bases of the junction left unmatched. The CDR3 loop is CAWTATDRAWTEAFF. Here the CDR3 DNA reads TGTGCCTGGACCGCCACGGACAGGGCGTGGACTGAAGCTTTCTTT.

The chain has TRBV5-6 and TRBJ2-7, with TRBD2 as a possible D gene (5 bases). Germline V gives CDR1 SGHDT, CDR2 YYEEEE. This CDR3 is 16 amino acids long. V was shortened by 3 bases and J by 1 base, with 17 bases between the two germline ends. CDR3 protein: CASSSGRGVSSYEQYV. CDR3 coding DNA: TGTGCCAGCAGCTCCGGACGGGGAGTTTCGTCCTACGAGCAGTACGTC.

The rearrangement uses TRBV12-3 or TRBV12-4 and TRBJ2-1; D is possibly TRBD2 (6 bases). The CDR3 loop spans 13 amino acids. With 5 bases removed from V and 6 bases from J, the gap between germline ends came to 11 bases. The CDR3 protein is CASSPGLCNEQFF. The CDR3 coding sequence is TGTGCCAGCAGTCCGGGACTCTGCAATGAGCAGTTCTTC.

Of note for this clone: This specimen includes other DNA sequences encoding the same CDR3. This chain links TRBV5-1 with TRBJ1-3; D remains ambiguous. The CDR3 runs 14 residues. The V end was cut by 0 bases, the J end by 0 bases, with 4 bases between. Germline V CDR1 and CDR2: SGHRS, YFSETQ. In nucleotides, the CDR3 is TGCGCCAGCAGCTTGGGCAGCTCTGGAAACACCATATATTTT. This encodes CASSLGSSGNTIYF.

The CDR3 protein is CASSYSLGAGNSPLHF. In DNA form, the CDR3 reads TGTGCCAGCAGTTACTCGTTGGGGGCAGGTAATTCACCCCTCCACTTT. This chain links TRBV6-5 with TRBJ1-6; D perhaps matches TRBD1 (6 bases). The CDR3 totals 16 residues. Germline-derived CDR1 and CDR2 are MNHEY and SVGAGI. V dropped 0 bases and J dropped 6 bases, with 12 bases sitting between them.

The rearrangement links TRBV5-4 to TRBJ1-2, with a tentative D call TRBD1 (5 bases). Deletions cut 4 bases from V and 3 bases from J, with 13 bases between. CDR1 and CDR2 from the germline V gene are SGHNT and YYREEE (reference sequence). CDR3 length: 14 amino acids. CDR3 loop: CASSGGGRDYGYTF. For the CDR3, the DNA is TGTGCCAGCAGCGGTGGGGGTAGAGACTATGGCTACACCTTC.

The chain recombines TRBV30 with TRBJ1-4, with a possible D match to TRBD1 (6 bases). The V and J ends lost 3 bases and 14 bases respectively, with 13 bases between them. This CDR3 is 11 amino acids long. Germline V lookup: CDR1 GTSNPN, CDR2 SVGIG (reference sequence). The CDR3 loop is CAWSRDIKLFF. The CDR3 coding sequence is TGTGCCTGGAGCCGGGACATAAAGCTGTTTTTT.

The chain recombines TRBV10-2 with TRBJ2-2; 9 positions agree with TRBD1. With V trimmed by 6 bases and J by 1 base, 6 bases remained unmatched. The germline V gene encodes CDR1 WSHSY and CDR2 SAAADI. The CDR3 is made up of 16 amino acids. The CDR3 region has the DNA TGCGCCAGCAGAGTCACAGGGGGCAAGAACACCGGGGAGCTGTTTTTT. Its protein product is CASRVTGGKNTGELFF.

The genes are TRBV10-1 and TRBJ2-5; tentatively, D is TRBD2 (5 bases). The CDR3 loop spans 17 amino acids. V was pared by 2 bases and J by 10 bases, with 26 bases between. Germline CDR1 WNHNN, CDR2 SYGVQD (reference sequence). CDR3 in DNA: TGCGCCAGCAGTGAGAGTCCCCACCCGACTCGGGTGGGGAGCCAGTACTTC. Amino acid sequence: CASSESPHPTRVGSQYF.

This chain joins TRBV7-2 and TRBJ1-2; D ambiguous. Looked up from germline, CDR1 is SGHTA and CDR2 is FQGNSA. The CDR3 has 13 amino acids. V was clipped by 1 base and J by 4 bases, with 7 bases between them. CDR3 amino acids: CASSLGTVYGYTF. CDR3 sequence (DNA): TGTGCCAGCAGCTTAGGGACGGTCTATGGCTACACCTTC.